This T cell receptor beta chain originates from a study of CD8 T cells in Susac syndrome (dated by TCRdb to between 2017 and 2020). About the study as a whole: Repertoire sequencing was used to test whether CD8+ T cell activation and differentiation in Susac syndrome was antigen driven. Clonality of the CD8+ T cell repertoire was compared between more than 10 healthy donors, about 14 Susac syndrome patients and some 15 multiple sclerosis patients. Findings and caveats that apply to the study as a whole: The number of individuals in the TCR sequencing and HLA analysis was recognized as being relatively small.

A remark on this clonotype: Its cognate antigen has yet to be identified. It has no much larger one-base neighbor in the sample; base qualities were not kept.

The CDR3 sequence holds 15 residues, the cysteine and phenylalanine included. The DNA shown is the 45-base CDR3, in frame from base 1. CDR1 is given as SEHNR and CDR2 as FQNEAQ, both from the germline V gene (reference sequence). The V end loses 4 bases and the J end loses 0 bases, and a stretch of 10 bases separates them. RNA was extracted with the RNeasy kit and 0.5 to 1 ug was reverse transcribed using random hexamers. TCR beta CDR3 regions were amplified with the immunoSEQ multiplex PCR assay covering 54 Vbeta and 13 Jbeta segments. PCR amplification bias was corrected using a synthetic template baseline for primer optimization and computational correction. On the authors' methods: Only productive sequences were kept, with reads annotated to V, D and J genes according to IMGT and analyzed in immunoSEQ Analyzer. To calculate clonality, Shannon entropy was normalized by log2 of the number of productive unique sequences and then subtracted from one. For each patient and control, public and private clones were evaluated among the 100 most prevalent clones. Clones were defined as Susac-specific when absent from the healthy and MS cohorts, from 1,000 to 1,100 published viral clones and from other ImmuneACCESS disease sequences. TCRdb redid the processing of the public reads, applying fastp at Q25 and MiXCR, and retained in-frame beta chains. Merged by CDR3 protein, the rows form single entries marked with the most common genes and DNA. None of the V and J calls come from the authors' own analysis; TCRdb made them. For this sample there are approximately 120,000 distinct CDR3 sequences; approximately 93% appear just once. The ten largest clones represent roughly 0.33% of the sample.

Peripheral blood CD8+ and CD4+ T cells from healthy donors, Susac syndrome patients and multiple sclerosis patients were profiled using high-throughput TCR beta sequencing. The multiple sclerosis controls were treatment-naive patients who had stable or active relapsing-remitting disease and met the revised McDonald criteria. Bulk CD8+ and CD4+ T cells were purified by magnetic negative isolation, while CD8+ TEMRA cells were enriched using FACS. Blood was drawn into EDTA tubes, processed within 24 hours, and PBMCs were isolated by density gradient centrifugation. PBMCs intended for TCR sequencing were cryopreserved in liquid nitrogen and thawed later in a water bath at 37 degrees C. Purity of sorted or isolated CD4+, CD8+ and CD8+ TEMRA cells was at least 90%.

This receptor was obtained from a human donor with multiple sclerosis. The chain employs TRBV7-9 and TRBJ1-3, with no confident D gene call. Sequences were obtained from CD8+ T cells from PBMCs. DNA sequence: TGTGCCAGCAGCTCCTTCCTCGACTCTGGAAACACCATATATTTT. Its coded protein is CASSSFLDSGNTIYF.